These 8 T cell receptor beta chains came from one sample sequenced in a study of identical twins. TCRdb ran MiXCR on the 5' RACE reads and lists one entry per CDR3 protein. The sample carries under 250,000 distinct CDR3 sequences, 7.5% recorded once. A further study also used this sample, focusing on yellow fever vaccine responses in identical twins.

The material sequenced was memory (CD45RO+) T cells sorted from blood. These receptors all come from a young woman in good health.

This clonotype was picked up a small number of times. The chain couples TRBV11-2 to TRBJ2-2, with D maybe TRBD1 (6 bases). Germline V gene sequence: CDR1 SGHAT, CDR2 FQNNGV. There are 14 residues in the CDR3. Trimming stripped 4 bases from V and 4 bases from J, with 10 bases between. The CDR3 DNA sequence: TGTGCCAGCAGCTCTAGGACAGTCACCGGGGAGCTGTTTTTT. This sequence encodes CASSSRTVTGELFF. Variable domain in full (rest from reference TRBV11-2 and TRBJ2-2): EAGVAQSPRYKIIEKRQSVAFWCNPISGHATLYWYQQILGQGPKLLIQFQNNGVVDDSQLPKDRFSAERLKGVDSTLKIQPAKLEDSAVYLCASSSRTVTGELFFGEGSRLTVL.

This clonotype was found many times. This chain joins TRBV12-3 or TRBV12-4 and TRBJ2-7, with 10 positions matching TRBD2. This CDR3 comprises 14 residues. V lost 5 bases to trimming and J lost 0 bases; unmatched junction nucleotides: 1. Here the CDR3 DNA reads TGTGCCAGCAGTCCTAGCGGGAGCTCCTACGAGCAGTACTTC. Its protein product is CASSPSGSSYEQYF.

This clonotype has only a few counts. The chain joins TRBV5-5 to TRBJ1-2, with 10 nucleotides matching TRBD1. The germline V gene has CDR1 SGHKS and CDR2 YYEKEE (reference sequence). Losses at the gene ends were 0 bases for V and 14 bases for J; bases not matched to a gene: 7. The CDR3 extends over 13 amino acids. CDR3 region: CASSLETGTGDTF. The CDR3, as DNA: TGTGCCAGCAGCTTGGAGACCGGGACAGGGGATACCTTC.

The chain couples TRBV5-4 to TRBJ2-3, with D perhaps TRBD2 (5 bases). Germline V gene sequence: CDR1 SGHNT, CDR2 YYREEE (reference sequence). The CDR3 loop spans 14 amino acids. Trimming took off 2 bases at V and 4 bases at J, with 11 bases between the two ends. The CDR3 coding sequence is TGTGCCAGCAGCTTCCGGGATCGGCCAGATACGCAGTATTTT. Its protein product is CASSFRDRPDTQYF.

This clonotype was seen at least ten times. The rearrangement uses TRBV20-1 and TRBJ2-1, with 11 bases fitting TRBD2. V shed 5 bases, J shed 6 bases, and the junction held 15 bases outside the gene matches. The CDR3 extends over 17 amino acids. CDR1 and CDR2 (germline): DFQATT, SNEGSKA (reference sequence). The CDR3 loop is CSAGGSWGTSGLNEQFF. The DNA of the CDR3 is TGCAGTGCTGGGGGGTCGTGGGGGACTAGCGGTCTCAATGAGCAGTTCTTC.

This clonotype came up many times. V usage is TRBV24-1 and J usage is TRBJ1-5, with TRBD1 identical over 11 bases. The CDR3 extends over 16 amino acids. V was clipped by 3 bases and J by 7 bases; unmatched bases: 7. Germline lookup yields CDR1 KGHDR and CDR2 SFDVKD. CDR3 residues: CATSDPGQGAVQPQHF. CDR3 DNA sequence: TGTGCCACCAGTGATCCCGGACAGGGGGCTGTGCAGCCCCAGCATTTT.

In this sample, this clonotype turned up many times. J is TRBJ2-3 and V is TRBV6-5; the match to TRBD2 covers 9 bases. The CDR3 covers 17 residues. V lost 4 bases and J lost 5; bases outside the gene matches: 13. Germline CDR1 reads MNHEY; CDR2 reads SVGAGI. CDR3 loop: CASSSLGAGGPKDTQYF. CDR3 sequence (DNA): TGTGCCAGCAGTTCCCTTGGGGCGGGGGGGCCAAAAGATACGCAGTATTTT.

The rearrangement joins TRBV7-9 to TRBJ2-5; TRBD1 matches 11 bases. The CDR3 loop spans 15 amino acids. CDR1 SEHNR and CDR2 FQNEAQ come from the germline V gene (reference sequence). V gave up 4 bases and J gave up 5 bases; unmatched junction bases: 6. CDR3 in amino acids: CASSSSRTGGETQYF. For the CDR3, the DNA is TGTGCCAGCAGCTCCTCTCGGACAGGGGGCGAGACCCAGTACTTC.